This T cell receptor (beta chain) was profiled in a study of T cell responses to AZD1222 COVID-19 vaccine. Across the whole study: Some second doses came at about 4 weeks and others at about 12 weeks; these were pooled.

Only in-frame clones appear in the TCRdb table, and some are missing; sequencing was by immunoSEQ multiplex PCR. The data hold about 170,000 clones, with around 90% observed a single time. In this sample, this clone turned up once. Its antigen is currently unknown. Points from the study as a whole: Rises in breadth and depth of Spike-specific TCRs came after two AZD1222 doses.

V dropped 5 bases and J dropped 3; count of bases not matched to a gene: 13. From germline, CDR1 is SGHTS and CDR2 YDEGEE. This CDR3 has 17 amino acids. The chain recombines TRBV5-8 with TRBJ1-4; 7 nucleotides match TRBD1. Source: peripheral blood, taken on day 0 of AZD1222 vaccination. This sequence was found in an adult in good health. CDR3 in amino acids: CASSYGEGTAPNEKLFF. The CDR3 coding sequence is TGTGCCAGCAGTTATGGAGAGGGGACAGCTCCTAATGAAAAACTGTTTTTT.